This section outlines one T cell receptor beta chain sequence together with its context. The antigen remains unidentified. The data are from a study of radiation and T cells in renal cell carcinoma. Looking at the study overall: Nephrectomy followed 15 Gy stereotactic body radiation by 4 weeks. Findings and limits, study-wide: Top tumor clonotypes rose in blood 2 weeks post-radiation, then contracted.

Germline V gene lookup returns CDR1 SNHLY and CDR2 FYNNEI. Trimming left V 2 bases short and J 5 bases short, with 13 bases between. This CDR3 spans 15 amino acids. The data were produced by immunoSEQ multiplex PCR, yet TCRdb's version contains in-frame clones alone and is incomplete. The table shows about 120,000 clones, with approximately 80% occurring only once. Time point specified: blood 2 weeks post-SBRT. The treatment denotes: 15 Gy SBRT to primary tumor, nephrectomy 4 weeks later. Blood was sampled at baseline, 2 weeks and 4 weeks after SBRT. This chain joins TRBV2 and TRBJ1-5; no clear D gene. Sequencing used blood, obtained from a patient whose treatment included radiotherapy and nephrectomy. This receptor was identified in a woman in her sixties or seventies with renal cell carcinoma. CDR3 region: CASSELSSTYQPQHF. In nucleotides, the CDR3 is TGTGCCAGCAGTGAACTAAGTTCCACTTATCAGCCCCAGCATTTT.